The next 21 T cell receptor beta chains were all read from a single sample in a study of shared clonotypes between healthy human individuals. Clones were read by immunoSEQ multiplex PCR, and TCRdb kept only the in-frame ones, dropping some. This sample has about a million clones, with approximately 76% found just once. Sample: memory CD4+ T cells sorted from blood. Regarding subset: CD45RA-negative fraction. All receptors come from a man between 18 and 29 years old in good health.

V is TRBV5-4 and J is TRBJ1-1, with D unclear. CDR1 is SGHNT, CDR2 YYREEE, per germline (reference sequence). There are 14 residues in the CDR3. V lost 5 bases and J lost 3, with 14 bases in between. The CDR3 sequence: CASRRLGGDTEAFF. Here the CDR3 DNA reads TGTGCCAGCAGACGATTGGGTGGGGACACTGAAGCTTTCTTT.

The chain carries TRBV19 and TRBJ2-7; D unresolved. The ends were cut back, 2 bases at V and 3 bases at J, with 17 bases in the middle. There are 16 residues in the CDR3. Germline V CDR1 and CDR2: LNHDA, SQIVND (reference sequence). The CDR3 bases are TGTGCCAGTAGTATATCCGGGCCCCGTAGTGTCTACGAGCAGTACTTC. Protein product: CASSISGPRSVYEQYF. Looking up the rest from reference TRBV19 and TRBJ2-7 gives the full variable domain: DGGITQSPKYLFRKEGQNVTLSCEQNLNHDAMYWYRQDPGQGLRLIYYSQIVNDFQKGDIAEGYSVSREKKESFPLTVTSAQKNPTAFYLCASSISGPRSVYEQYFGPGTRLTVT.

The V and J genes are TRBV5-6 and TRBJ1-1, with a weak D call TRBD1 (5 bases). The CDR3 is made up of 14 amino acids. V lost 2 bases, J lost 0 bases, and 8 bases lay in between. CDR1 SGHDT and CDR2 YYEEEE come from the germline V gene. DNA for the CDR3: TGTGCCAGCAGCTTCTACAGGTTGAACACTGAAGCTTTCTTT. This translates into CASSFYRLNTEAFF.

This clone was detected once. The genes are TRBV27 and TRBJ1-2; D is ambiguous. Trimming stripped 3 bases from V and 4 bases from J, with 12 bases between. Germline loops: CDR1 MNHEY, CDR2 SMNVEV (reference sequence). This CDR3 comprises 14 residues. The CDR3 coding sequence is TGTGCCAGCAGTTTGAAGGGAAATGGCTATGGCTACACCTTC. Translating it yields CASSLKGNGYGYTF.

The chain combines TRBV6-5 with TRBJ2-7; 9 nucleotides align to TRBD1. The CDR3 has 15 amino acids. Germline V gene data show CDR1 as MNHEY and CDR2 as SVGAGI. After removal of 0 bases from V and 3 bases from J, the junction contained 3 bases not matched to a gene. CDR3 bases: TGTGCCAGCAGTTACTCGACAGGGGGTGTCTACGAGCAGTACTTC. Translated: CASSYSTGGVYEQYF.

V and J are TRBV14 and TRBJ2-5, with 8 bases identical to TRBD1. The CDR3 runs 14 residues. V trimming: 3 bases; J trimming: 5 bases; junction bases outside the gene matches: 5. Per the germline V gene, CDR1 is SGHDN and CDR2 is FVKESK. CDR3 sequence reads: CASSHQGAVETQYF. The CDR3, as DNA: TGTGCCAGCAGCCATCAGGGGGCGGTGGAGACCCAGTACTTC.

This clone was detected only once. This chain joins TRBV5-4 and TRBJ2-7, with TRBD2 as a possible D gene (6 bases). The CDR3 covers 16 residues. Germline V gives CDR1 SGHNT, CDR2 YYREEE (reference sequence). Trimming pared 0 bases from V and 1 base from J, leaving 14 bases between. The CDR3 here is CASSLGGTGRSYEQYF. The CDR3 DNA is TGTGCCAGCAGCTTGGGCGGGACTGGCAGGTCCTACGAGCAGTACTTC.

The rearrangement joins TRBV10-3 to TRBJ2-4, with D perhaps being TRBD1 or TRBD2 (7 bases each). The CDR3 runs to 17 residues. The germline V and J ends were trimmed by 3 bases and 1 base, with 16 bases remaining between them. CDR1 and CDR2 (germline): ENHRY, SYGVKD. The CDR3 sequence is CAISDRGGDLAKNIQYF. The CDR3 nucleotides are TGTGCCATCAGTGACAGGGGGGGTGACTTGGCCAAAAACATTCAGTACTTC.

A few counts support this clone. At one boundary the junction diverges from the germline segment, which might be a read error. This sample includes further DNA sequences coding for the same CDR3. This sequence joins TRBV7-7 and TRBJ1-1; a possible D gene is TRBD1 (5 bases). CDR1 SSHAT and CDR2 FNYEAQ come from the germline V gene (reference sequence). The length of the CDR3 is 13 residues. The CDR3 DNA follows: TGTGCTAGCAGCTTAGGACAGAACACTGAAGCTTTCTTT. This sequence encodes CASSLGQNTEAFF.

The chain has TRBV20-1 and TRBJ2-3; D is uncertain. The CDR3 covers 10 residues. Trimming stripped 6 bases from V and 6 bases from J, with 7 bases between. The germline gives CDR1 DFQATT, CDR2 SNEGSKA (reference sequence). CDR3 sequence reads: CSATADTQYF. The DNA of the CDR3 is TGCAGTGCCACCGCGGATACGCAGTATTTT.

The V call is TRBV11-3, the J call TRBJ2-1; D remains ambiguous. The V gene's germline CDR1 is SGHNT and CDR2 YENEEA. V lost 1 base, J lost 2 bases, and 9 bases lay in between. The length of the CDR3 is 15 residues. CDR3 in amino acids: CASSLGSIPYNEQFF. The CDR3 bases are TGTGCCAGCAGCTTAGGCAGCATACCCTACAATGAGCAGTTCTTC.

This clone was found once. This sequence joins TRBV5-4 and TRBJ2-1; 9 bases align to TRBD2. The CDR3 has 16 residues. The germline V gene has CDR1 SGHNT and CDR2 YYREEE (reference sequence). V lost 4 bases and J lost 4; bases outside the gene matches: 9. DNA of the CDR3: TGTGCCAGCAGCCTGTTTAGCGGGGGAGGATACAATGAGCAGTTCTTC. It encodes CASSLFSGGGYNEQFF.

The V and J genes are TRBV25-1 and TRBJ1-3; tentative D call: TRBD1 (5 bases). The CDR3 is 15 residues long. Germline V gene sequence: CDR1 MGHDK, CDR2 SYGVNS. Trimming took off 4 bases at V and 4 bases at J, with 14 bases between the two ends. DNA for the CDR3: TGTGCCAGCAGTGGATGGGGAGGGGAAGGAAACACCATATATTTT. Its translation: CASSGWGGEGNTIYF.

This chain links TRBV7-9 with TRBJ1-6; D might be TRBD1 (5 bases). CDR1 is SEHNR and CDR2 is FQNEAQ in the germline V gene (reference sequence). This CDR3 has 15 amino acids. V dropped 1 base and J dropped 7 bases, with 11 bases sitting between them. The CDR3 sequence: CASSLGRGWNSPLHF. The CDR3 region has the DNA TGTGCCAGCAGCTTAGGAAGGGGTTGGAATTCACCCCTCCACTTT. Full variable domain (missing parts from reference TRBV7-9 and TRBJ1-6): DTGVSQNPRHKITKRGQNVTFRCDPISEHNRLYWYRQTLGQGPEFLTYFQNEAQLEKSRLLSDRFSAERPKGSFSTLEIQRTEQGDSAMYLCASSLGRGWNSPLHFGNGTRLTVT.

This clone was seen ten or more times. V usage is TRBV10-3 and J usage is TRBJ2-7; 12 nucleotides line up with TRBD2. The CDR3 extends over 17 amino acids. The V segment lost 0 bases and the J segment 1 base; nucleotides outside the gene matches: 4. Germline V gene sequence: CDR1 ENHRY, CDR2 SYGVKD. This CDR3 reads CAISESLGTSGSYEQYF. The CDR3 DNA reads as TGTGCCATCAGTGAGTCACTAGGGACTAGCGGGTCCTACGAGCAGTACTTC.

V and J are TRBV15 and TRBJ2-6; D might be TRBD1 or TRBD2, each matching 5 bases. V was cut by 0 bases and J by 0 bases, with 9 bases left in between. Germline CDR1 LNHNV, CDR2 YYDKDF (reference sequence). This CDR3 region has 17 residues. The CDR3 nucleotides are TGTGCCACCAGCAGAGATTGGGGGTACTCTGGGGCCAACGTCCTGACTTTC. Protein: CATSRDWGYSGANVLTF.

The gene calls are TRBV27 and TRBJ1-2, with TRBD1 matching over 12 bases. Losses at the gene ends were 0 bases for V and 5 bases for J; bases not matched to a gene: 7. Germline V gives CDR1 MNHEY, CDR2 SMNVEV (reference sequence). The CDR3 totals 17 residues. For the CDR3, the DNA is TGTGCCAGCAGTTTATCAATGGGGACAGGGGGCATTTATGGCTACACCTTC. Translating gives CASSLSMGTGGIYGYTF.

This clone was found many times. The V gene is TRBV29-1, the J gene TRBJ2-5, with D unclear. V was cut by 3 bases and J by 2 bases, with 10 bases left in between. This CDR3 has 13 residues. CDR1 SQVTM and CDR2 ANQGSEA come from the germline V gene. CDR3 in amino acids: CSVDGLPQETQYF. As DNA, the CDR3 is TGCAGCGTTGACGGCCTTCCTCAAGAGACCCAGTACTTC.

The chain combines TRBV27 with TRBJ2-7, with no clear D. The CDR3 is 14 residues long. Germline values: CDR1 MNHEY, CDR2 SMNVEV (reference sequence). Trimming took 3 bases from V and 4 from J, leaving 13 bases between them. The CDR3 sequence is CASSFQLLGYEQYF. CDR3 nucleotide sequence: TGTGCCAGCAGTTTCCAGCTCCTCGGATACGAGCAGTACTTC.

The chain is built from TRBV28 and TRBJ2-1; D ambiguous. The CDR3 runs 13 residues. V was pared by 6 bases and J by 4 bases, with 10 bases between. The germline V gene has CDR1 MDHEN and CDR2 SYDVKM. CDR3 bases: TGTGCCAGCAGCTCCGGCTTTTACAATGAGCAGTTCTTC. This sequence encodes CASSSGFYNEQFF.

The chain has TRBV7-3 and TRBJ1-3; TRBD1 is a possible D gene (6 bases). V lost 5 bases and J lost 3, with 17 bases in between. From germline, CDR1 is SGHTA and CDR2 FQGTGA. This CDR3 has 16 amino acids. As DNA, the CDR3 is TGTGCCAGCAGCCTAGCTCCCGGGGGCTTTGGAAACACCATATATTTT. Protein: CASSLAPGGFGNTIYF.